This passage covers 21 T cell receptor beta chains from one sample sequenced in a study of T cell repertoires in cytomegalovirus infection. From the reads, TCRdb called clonotypes with MiXCR, one entry per CDR3 protein. Of over 300,000 distinct CDR3 sequences listed, over 7.5% are singletons. The sequenced sample consisted of PBMCs. These receptors all come from a human donor in good health (CMV status not recorded). Some clones in this sample may be carry-over from other donors' samples.

In this sample, this clonotype turned up many times. The V and J genes are TRBV7-6 and TRBJ2-1; 8 bases align to TRBD2. The CDR3 covers 16 residues. After removal of 5 bases from V and 7 bases from J, the junction contained 13 bases not matched to a gene. Per germline, CDR1 SGHVS and CDR2 FNYEAQ. The CDR3, as DNA: TGTGCCAGCAGCACTCAGACCGGGACTAGTCTGAATGAGCAGTTCTTC. Amino acids: CASSTQTGTSLNEQFF.

This clonotype was recorded at least ten times. The chain carries TRBV7-8 and TRBJ2-1, with D possibly matching TRBD2 (6 bases). The CDR3 has 14 residues. Germline CDR1 is SGHVS and CDR2 is FQNEAQ. The V gene lost 7 bases and the J gene lost 9 bases, with 19 bases spanning the gap. CDR3: CASTQGWRDLEQFF. In DNA form, the CDR3 reads TGTGCCAGCACGCAGGGATGGCGGGACCTTGAGCAGTTCTTC.

This clonotype was recorded at least ten times. The J gene is TRBJ2-1, the V gene TRBV11-2; 16 bases are a match to TRBD2. Trimming removed 2 bases from V and 6 bases from J; junction bases left unmatched: 7. The CDR3 has 18 residues. The germline V gene encodes CDR1 SGHAT and CDR2 FQNNGV. The CDR3 sequence is CASSLSGLAGGPPNEQFF. The DNA of the CDR3 is TGTGCCAGCAGCTTATCGGGACTAGCGGGAGGGCCCCCCAATGAGCAGTTCTTC. Based on the CDR3 plus reference TRBV11-2 and TRBJ2-1, the full variable domain is EAGVAQSPRYKIIEKRQSVAFWCNPISGHATLYWYQQILGQGPKLLIQFQNNGVVDDSQLPKDRFSAERLKGVDSTLKIQPAKLEDSAVYLCASSLSGLAGGPPNEQFFGPGTRLTVL.

This chain connects TRBV30 to TRBJ1-4, with D possibly TRBD1 on 5 matching bases. In germline, CDR1 is GTSNPN, CDR2 SVGIG (reference sequence). V was shortened by 0 bases and J by 8 bases, with 10 bases between the two germline ends. There are 13 residues in the CDR3. In DNA form, the CDR3 reads TGTGCCTGGAGTGTACAGGCCAGGGAAAAACTGTTTTTT. Protein: CAWSVQAREKLFF.

The V call is TRBV6-5, the J call TRBJ2-5; 7 bases match TRBD1. This CDR3 contains 12 residues. V trimming: 10 bases; J trimming: 4 bases; junction bases outside the gene matches: 6. From germline, CDR1 is MNHEY and CDR2 SVGAGI. DNA of the CDR3: TGTGCCACGACAGGGAGAGGAGAGACCCAGTACTTC. Amino acid sequence: CATTGRGETQYF.

This sequence joins TRBV19 and TRBJ2-5; D perhaps matches TRBD1 (6 bases). Trimming took 6 bases from V and 3 from J, leaving 17 bases between them. There are 15 residues in the CDR3. Per germline, CDR1 LNHDA and CDR2 SQIVND (reference sequence). The CDR3 sequence: CASRRSGGLEETQYF. The CDR3 DNA sequence: TGTGCCAGTAGGAGGAGTGGGGGCCTCGAAGAGACCCAGTACTTC. Complete variable domain (other parts from reference TRBV19 and TRBJ2-5): DGGITQSPKYLFRKEGQNVTLSCEQNLNHDAMYWYRQDPGQGLRLIYYSQIVNDFQKGDIAEGYSVSREKKESFPLTVTSAQKNPTAFYLCASRRSGGLEETQYFGPGTRLLVL.

This chain uses TRBV11-2 with TRBJ2-7; 8 nucleotides line up with TRBD1. Germline V gives CDR1 SGHAT, CDR2 FQNNGV. The junction had 1 base not matched to a gene; V was cut back by 5 bases and J by 7 bases. The length of the CDR3 is 11 residues. Here the CDR3 DNA reads TGTGCCAGCAGCCGGGACAGGGAGCAGTACTTC. Translated, it gives CASSRDREQYF.

This clonotype was picked up a small number of times. The chain recombines TRBV10-3 with TRBJ1-4, with 10 positions matching TRBD1. Per the germline V gene, CDR1 is ENHRY and CDR2 is SYGVKD. CDR3 length: 13 amino acids. The trim removed 3 bases at V and 13 bases at J, leaving 5 bases unmatched. This CDR3 is CAISEFGTGVLFF. The CDR3 DNA reads TGTGCCATCAGTGAATTCGGGACAGGGGTACTGTTTTTT.

The table lists this clonotype with a few counts. CDR3 in DNA: TGTGCCAGCAGTTACGTTGGACTAGCGGCTCACAATGAGCAGTTCTTC. It translates to CASSYVGLAAHNEQFF. The chain couples TRBV6-5 to TRBJ2-1, with 10 bases matching TRBD2. The CDR3 is 16 amino acids. Germline trimming cut 2 bases from V and 5 bases from J; bases unmatched to any gene: 6. In germline, CDR1 is MNHEY, CDR2 SVGAGI.

The chain has TRBV27 and TRBJ1-1, with 9 bases that match TRBD1. This CDR3 is 16 amino acids long. Per germline, CDR1 MNHEY and CDR2 SMNVEV (reference sequence). V was pared by 8 bases and J by 0 bases, with 10 bases of the junction left unmatched. This CDR3 is CASRINRGLMNTEAFF. The CDR3 DNA is TGTGCCAGCCGAATTAACAGGGGGCTAATGAACACTGAAGCTTTCTTT.

This clonotype was seen only a few times. CDR3 DNA: TGCAGTGCTTCGGGACTAGCGGGGGTGGCCTCCAATGAGCAGTTCTTC. This gives the protein CSASGLAGVASNEQFF. J is TRBJ2-1 and V is TRBV20-1; TRBD2 aligns across 14 bases. The CDR3 is made up of 16 amino acids. J gave up 6 bases and V 5 bases, and 9 bases lay outside the gene matches. Germline lookup yields CDR1 DFQATT and CDR2 SNEGSKA (reference sequence).

The table lists this clonotype with a few counts. The chain has TRBV10-3 and TRBJ1-6; D is undetermined. This CDR3 is 17 amino acids long. Germline CDR1 is ENHRY and CDR2 is SYGVKD. With 5 bases removed from V and 0 bases from J, the gap between germline ends came to 14 bases. CDR3 DNA sequence: TGTGCCATCAGTAGTCGGACCGCTAGCTCCTATAATTCACCCCTCCACTTT. This codes for CAISSRTASSYNSPLHF.

Many counts were recorded for this clonotype. V and J are TRBV7-8 and TRBJ1-6; 7 bases line up with TRBD1. Germline trimming cut 5 bases from V and 5 bases from J; bases unmatched to any gene: 6. Germline loops: CDR1 SGHVS, CDR2 FQNEAQ. The CDR3 spans 15 residues. CDR3 in amino acids: CASSPRQGNNSPLHF. The CDR3 DNA is TGTGCCAGCAGCCCTCGACAGGGCAATAATTCACCCCTCCACTTT.

This clonotype was found many times. This chain connects TRBV7-2 to TRBJ2-7; TRBD2 matches at 13 bases. Per germline, CDR1 SGHTA and CDR2 FQGNSA. There are 15 residues in the CDR3. V gave up 5 bases and J gave up 12 bases; unmatched junction bases: 13. CDR3 in DNA: TGTGCCAGCAGCCCCAACAGACTAGCGGGGGGCGAGTCGTACTTC. Protein sequence: CASSPNRLAGGESYF.

This clonotype has at least ten counts. V usage is TRBV18 and J usage is TRBJ2-5; perhaps TRBD2 as D (7 bases). V lost 10 bases, J lost 7 bases, and 19 bases lay in between. From germline, CDR1 is KGHSH and CDR2 LQKENI. The CDR3 spans 13 residues. CDR3 coding DNA: TGTGCCAACGCGGGGGCGCGTGACGGGACCCAGTACTTC. Protein: CANAGARDGTQYF.

This clonotype has ten or more counts. This rearrangement joins TRBV7-6 to TRBJ2-2; possibly TRBD1 or TRBD2 for D (5 bases each). Trimming took off 6 bases at V and 1 base at J, with 15 bases between the two ends. Germline V gene sequence: CDR1 SGHVS, CDR2 FNYEAQ. The CDR3 is 16 amino acids. Here the CDR3 DNA reads TGTGCCAGCAGGGGAACCGGGACGCTGAACACCGGGGAGCTGTTTTTT. It specifies CASRGTGTLNTGELFF. The whole variable domain, filled in from reference TRBV7-6 and TRBJ2-2, reads GAGVSQSPRYKVTKRGQDVALRCDPISGHVSLYWYRQALGQGPEFLTYFNYEAQQDKSGLPNDRFSAERPEGSISTLTIQRTEQRDSAMYRCASRGTGTLNTGELFFGEGSRLTVL.

The J gene is TRBJ2-3, the V gene TRBV29-1; D is perhaps TRBD2 (6 bases). Trimming shortened V by 4 bases and J by 1 base, and 12 bases separated the two germline ends. Germline CDR1 and CDR2: SQVTM and ANQGSEA. This CDR3 is built from 14 residues. The CDR3 protein is CSVAGDGGTDTQYF. The CDR3 DNA reads as TGCAGCGTTGCGGGAGATGGGGGCACAGATACGCAGTATTTT.

This clonotype was counted only a few times. The rearrangement links TRBV7-2 to TRBJ1-5; weak D call: TRBD1 (5 bases). The CDR3 loop spans 15 amino acids. The germline gives CDR1 SGHTA, CDR2 FQGNSA. The V end lost 4 bases, the J end lost 0 bases, and 10 bases lay between the germline ends. The CDR3 DNA reads TGTGCCAGCAGCTCCGGGGCGTATAGCAATCAGCCCCAGCATTTT. Translating gives CASSSGAYSNQPQHF.

The J gene is TRBJ1-5, the V gene TRBV20-1; no clear D gene. V lost 3 bases and J 0 bases, leaving 12 bases between the germline ends. The CDR3 extends over 15 amino acids. The V gene's germline CDR1 is DFQATT and CDR2 SNEGSKA (reference sequence). The CDR3 DNA is TGCAGTGCTAGGGCAGCCGGTTATAGCAATCAGCCCCAGCATTTT. Amino acid sequence: CSARAAGYSNQPQHF.

This clonotype occurred a few times. The V call is TRBV28, the J call TRBJ1-3, with D maybe TRBD1 (6 bases). The ends were cut back, 1 base at V and 9 bases at J, with 16 bases in the middle. This CDR3 is built from 15 residues. Germline lookup yields CDR1 MDHEN and CDR2 SYDVKM. The CDR3 DNA follows: TGTGCCAGCAGTTTATACGGCGACAGGCGGAGCACCATATATTTT. Translating gives CASSLYGDRRSTIYF. The complete variable domain, with remaining parts taken from reference TRBV28 and TRBJ1-3, reads DVKVTQSSRYLVKRTGEKVFLECVQDMDHENMFWYRQDPGLGLRLIYFSYDVKMKEKGDIPEGYSVSREKKERFSLILESASTNQTSMYLCASSLYGDRRSTIYFGEGSWLTVV.

This clonotype turned up a few times. The rearrangement uses TRBV4-2 and TRBJ2-3, with D possibly being TRBD2 (5 bases). This CDR3 contains 16 residues. Germline V lookup: CDR1 LGHNA, CDR2 YNFKEQ. The germline V and J ends were trimmed by 5 bases and 4 bases, with 19 bases remaining between them. CDR3 sequence reads: CASSKAAGGSPDTQYF. CDR3 in DNA: TGTGCCAGCAGCAAAGCGGCCGGCGGCTCCCCAGATACGCAGTATTTT.